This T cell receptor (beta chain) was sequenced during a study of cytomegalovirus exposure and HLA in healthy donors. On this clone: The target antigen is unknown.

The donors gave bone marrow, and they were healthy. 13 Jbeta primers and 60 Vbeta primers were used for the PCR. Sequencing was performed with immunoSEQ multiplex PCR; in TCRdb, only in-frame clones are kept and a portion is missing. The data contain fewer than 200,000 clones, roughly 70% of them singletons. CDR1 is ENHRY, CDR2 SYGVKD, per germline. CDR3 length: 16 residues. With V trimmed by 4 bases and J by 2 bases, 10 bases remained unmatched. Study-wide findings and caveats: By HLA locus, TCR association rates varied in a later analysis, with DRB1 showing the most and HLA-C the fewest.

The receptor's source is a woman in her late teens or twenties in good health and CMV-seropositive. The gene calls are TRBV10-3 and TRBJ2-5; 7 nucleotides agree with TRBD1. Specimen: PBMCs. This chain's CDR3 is CAISGDNEGAQETQYF. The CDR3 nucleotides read TGTGCCATCAGTGGGGACAACGAGGGGGCTCAAGAGACCCAGTACTTC.